This TCR beta chain comes out of a study of identical twins. Ten or more counts support this clonotype. Its matching antigen is unknown. One entry per CDR3 protein, called by TCRdb with MiXCR from the 5' RACE reads. The sample shows some 600,000 distinct CDR3 sequences, under 8.5% of them seen only once. Healthy Caucasians supplied all donations. Study results and limitations: These conclusions were based on statistical analysis (cross-sectional, not following the same donors). Recombination models fit unrelated individuals' TCR alpha sharing but underestimated twins'.

These same data were also listed under a study on yellow fever vaccine responses in identical twins.

The sequence came from a woman in her late teens or twenties in good health. The sample taken for sequencing was PBMCs.

The CDR3 protein is CSATASGGLNEQFF. As DNA, the CDR3 is TGCAGTGCTACAGCTAGCGGGGGCCTCAATGAGCAGTTCTTC. J is TRBJ2-1 and V is TRBV20-1, with 10 bases matching TRBD2. The CDR3 contains 14 residues. V lost 4 bases to trimming and J lost 6 bases; unmatched junction nucleotides: 6. CDR1 and CDR2 from the germline V gene are DFQATT and SNEGSKA (reference sequence).